This entry concerns a single T cell receptor (beta chain). Antigen unknown. The CDR3 extends over 14 amino acids. CDR1 is MNHNS, CDR2 SASEGT, per germline. V dropped 6 bases and J dropped 6; count of bases not matched to a gene: 9. These data originate in a study of blood T cells in healthy people across ages. Study-wide points: Investigators treated diversity estimates from one million T cells as underestimates.

The use of a sample-barcoded 5' primer and a J-beta primer mix characterized a second PCR of roughly 6 to 11 cycles. TCRdb reanalysed the 5' RACE reads using MiXCR and keeps one entry per CDR3 protein. Here the sample spans some 1.6 million distinct CDR3 sequences, roughly 32% being singletons. The V and J genes are TRBV6-1 and TRBJ2-3; 7 bases fit TRBD1. Sample: blood. This receptor was obtained from a woman in her thirties in good health. The CDR3 region is CASSSGGTADTQYF. CDR3 bases: TGTGCCAGCAGCTCCGGTGGGACAGCTGATACGCAGTATTTT.